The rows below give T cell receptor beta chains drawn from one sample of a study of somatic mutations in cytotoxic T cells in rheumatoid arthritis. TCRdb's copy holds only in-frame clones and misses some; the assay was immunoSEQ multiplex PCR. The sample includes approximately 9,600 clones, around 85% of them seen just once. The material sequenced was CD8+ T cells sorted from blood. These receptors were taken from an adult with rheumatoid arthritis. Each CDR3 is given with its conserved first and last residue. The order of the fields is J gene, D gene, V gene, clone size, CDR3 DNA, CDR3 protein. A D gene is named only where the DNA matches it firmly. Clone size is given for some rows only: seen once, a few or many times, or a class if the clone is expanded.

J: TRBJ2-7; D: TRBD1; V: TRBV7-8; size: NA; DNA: TGTGCCAGCAGCGATCGGGACAGGGTCGTCGAGCAGTACTTC; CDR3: CASSDRDRVVEQYF
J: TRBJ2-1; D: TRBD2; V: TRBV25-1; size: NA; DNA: TGTGCCAGCAGTGAATATTTTTCTAGCGGGACTCTCGACAATGAGCAGTTCTTC; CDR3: CASSEYFSSGTLDNEQFF
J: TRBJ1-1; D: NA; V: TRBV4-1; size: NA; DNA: TGCGCCAGCAGCCCGGGTTATGAAGCTTTCTTT; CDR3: CASSPGYEAFF
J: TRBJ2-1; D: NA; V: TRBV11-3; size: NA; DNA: TGTGCCAGCAGCTTAGATTTGGGGACGTACAATGAGCAGTTCTTC; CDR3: CASSLDLGTYNEQFF
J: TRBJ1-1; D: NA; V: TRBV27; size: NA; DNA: TGTGCCAGCAGTCCACTCCGAGGGGACGCTTTCTTT; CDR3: CASSPLRGDAFF
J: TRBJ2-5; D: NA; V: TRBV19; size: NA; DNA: TGTGCCAGTAGTATATCGGACGGCCAAGAGACCCAGTACTTC; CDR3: CASSISDGQETQYF
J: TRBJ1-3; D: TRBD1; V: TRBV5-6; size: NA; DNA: TGTGCCAGCAGCTTGGGCCCCGCAGGGACAGACCCTGGAAACACCATATATTTT; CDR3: CASSLGPAGTDPGNTIYF
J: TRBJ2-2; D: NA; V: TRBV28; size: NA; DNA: TGTGCCAGCACCCCTGCAGGAGGAGCCGGCGGGGAGCTGTTTTTT; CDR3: CASTPAGGAGGELFF
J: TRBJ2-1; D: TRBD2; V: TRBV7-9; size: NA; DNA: TGTGCCAGCAGCTCCGGACTAGCGGGTTACTACAATGAGCAGTTCTTC; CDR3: CASSSGLAGYYNEQFF
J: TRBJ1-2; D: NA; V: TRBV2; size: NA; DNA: TGTGCCAGCAGTGATTCAGGGTGGGGAACTAATGGCTACACCTTC; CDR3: CASSDSGWGTNGYTF
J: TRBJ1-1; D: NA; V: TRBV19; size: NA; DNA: TGTGCCAGTAGTATAGAGGGGAGGATGAACACTGAAGCTTTCTTT; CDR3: CASSIEGRMNTEAFF
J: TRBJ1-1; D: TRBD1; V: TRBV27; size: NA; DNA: TGTGCCAGCAGTTCCGAGCAGGGGGCGCTGAACACTGAAGCTTTCTTT; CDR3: CASSSEQGALNTEAFF
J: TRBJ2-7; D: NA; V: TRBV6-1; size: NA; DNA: TGTGCCAGCAGTGAACCGTGGGAGGGGGACTACGAGCAGTACTTC; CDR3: CASSEPWEGDYEQYF
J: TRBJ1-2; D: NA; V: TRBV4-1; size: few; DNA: TGCGCCAGCAGCCAAGAGATGGCTGGAGGAAACTATGGCTACACCTTC; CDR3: CASSQEMAGGNYGYTF
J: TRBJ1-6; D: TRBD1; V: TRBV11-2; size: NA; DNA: TGTGCCAGCAGCTCCCACTTCCGGGACAGGGGGCTATTTAATTCACCCCTCCACTTT; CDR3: CASSSHFRDRGLFNSPLHF
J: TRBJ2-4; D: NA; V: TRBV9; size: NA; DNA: TGTGCCAGCAGCCCCACAGGGACGGCCAAAAACATTCAGTACTTC; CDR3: CASSPTGTAKNIQYF
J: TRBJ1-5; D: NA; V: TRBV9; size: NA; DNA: TGTGCCAGCAGCGTAAGCGCGGGGGAAGGCGGGCAGCCCCAGCATTTT; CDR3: CASSVSAGEGGQPQHF
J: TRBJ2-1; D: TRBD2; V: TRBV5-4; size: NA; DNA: TGTGCCAGCAGGGAAGGACTAGCGGGAGCCAATGAGCAGTTCTTC; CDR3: CASREGLAGANEQFF
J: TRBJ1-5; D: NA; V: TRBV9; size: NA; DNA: TGTGCCAGCAGCGTAGGCGATGCAGGGAAGGGTCAGCCCCAGCATTTT; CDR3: CASSVGDAGKGQPQHF
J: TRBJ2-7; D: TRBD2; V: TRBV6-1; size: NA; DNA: TGTGCCAGCACCCTACTAGCGGGGGTCTACGAGCAGTACTTC; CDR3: CASTLLAGVYEQYF
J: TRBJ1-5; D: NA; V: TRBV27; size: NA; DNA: TGTGCCAGCAGTTTAGGCTACAGGGCAAATCAGCCCCAGCATTTT; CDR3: CASSLGYRANQPQHF
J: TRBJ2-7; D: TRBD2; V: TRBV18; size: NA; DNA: TGTGCCAGCTCCGTGACTAGCGGCCCCTCCTACGAGCAGTACTTC; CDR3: CASSVTSGPSYEQYF
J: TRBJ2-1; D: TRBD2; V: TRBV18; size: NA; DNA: TGTGCCAGCTCACGGGGACTAGCGGGGGCGTCTGAGCAGTTCTTC; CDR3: CASSRGLAGASEQFF
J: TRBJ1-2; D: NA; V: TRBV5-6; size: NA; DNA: TGTGCCAGCAGCTCGATGGGGCAGCGCTATGGCTACACCTTC; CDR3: CASSSMGQRYGYTF
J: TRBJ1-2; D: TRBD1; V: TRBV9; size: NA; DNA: TGTGCCAGCGAATCCTCCGGGACAGGGAAATATGGCTACACCTTC; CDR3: CASESSGTGKYGYTF
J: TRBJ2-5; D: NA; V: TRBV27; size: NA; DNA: TGTGCCAGCAGTTTATCGAGAGGGGGGCCACAAGAGACCCAGTACTTC; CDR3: CASSLSRGGPQETQYF
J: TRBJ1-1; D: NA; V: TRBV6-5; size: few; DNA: TGTGCCAGCAGCCCCTGGCAGGGTCTGAACACTGAAGCTTTCTTT; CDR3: CASSPWQGLNTEAFF
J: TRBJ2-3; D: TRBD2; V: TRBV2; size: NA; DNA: TGTGCCAGCACGGTCGGGACTAGCGGCACAGATACGCAGTATTTT; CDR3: CASTVGTSGTDTQYF
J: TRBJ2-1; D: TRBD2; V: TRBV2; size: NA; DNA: TGTGCCAGCAGTGAGATACTAGCGGTCAGACCCTACAATGAGCAGTTCTTC; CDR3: CASSEILAVRPYNEQFF
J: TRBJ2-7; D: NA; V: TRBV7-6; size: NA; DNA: TGTGCCAGCAGCTTATTTCGAACAAATTCCTACGAGCAGTACTTC; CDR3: CASSLFRTNSYEQYF
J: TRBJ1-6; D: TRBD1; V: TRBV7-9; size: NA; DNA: TGTGCCAGCAGCTCCCCGCCGGGACAGGGCGCTTCACCCCTCCACTTT; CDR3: CASSSPPGQGASPLHF
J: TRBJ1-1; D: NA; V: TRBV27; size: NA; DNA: TGTGCCAGCAGTTTAGATTGGACCGATGAAGCTTTCTTT; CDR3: CASSLDWTDEAFF
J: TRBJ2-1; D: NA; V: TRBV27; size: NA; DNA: TGTGCCAGCAGGGAGGGGGTCTCGGACAATGAGCAGTTCTTC; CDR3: CASREGVSDNEQFF
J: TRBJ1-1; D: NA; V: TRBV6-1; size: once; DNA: TGTGCCAGCAGCTCCTATCAGGGGTTAACTGAAGCTTTCTTT; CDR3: CASSSYQGLTEAFF
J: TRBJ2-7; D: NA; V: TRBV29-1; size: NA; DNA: TGCAGCGCTGAAACGGGAAAGGGCTCCTACGAGCAGTACTTC; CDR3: CSAETGKGSYEQYF